This T cell receptor (beta chain) emerged from a study of T-cell reconstitution after alpha-beta-depleted transplantation in children. The TCRbeta library was prepared with unique molecular identifiers. TCRdb called the PCR reads again in MiXCR, with one record for every CDR3 protein. The sample yields about 600,000 distinct CDR3 sequences, more than 20% seen once. V dropped 3 bases and J dropped 7; count of bases not matched to a gene: 10. The CDR3 loop spans 16 amino acids. Germline values: CDR1 SGHNT, CDR2 YENEEA. The TCR comes from a boy in the first two years of life who had a stem cell transplant for acute myeloid leukemia, so the T cells may come from the graft donor. The rearrangement joins TRBV11-3 to TRBJ2-2; 8 bases are shared with TRBD1. The sequenced sample was PBMCs, mostly from graft donor cells, obtained 360 days after TCRalphabeta/CD19-depleted stem cell transplant. The CDR3 spells CASSLASRDRNGELFF. The CDR3 nucleotides read TGTGCCAGCAGCTTGGCGTCCCGGGACAGGAACGGGGAGCTGTTTTTT.